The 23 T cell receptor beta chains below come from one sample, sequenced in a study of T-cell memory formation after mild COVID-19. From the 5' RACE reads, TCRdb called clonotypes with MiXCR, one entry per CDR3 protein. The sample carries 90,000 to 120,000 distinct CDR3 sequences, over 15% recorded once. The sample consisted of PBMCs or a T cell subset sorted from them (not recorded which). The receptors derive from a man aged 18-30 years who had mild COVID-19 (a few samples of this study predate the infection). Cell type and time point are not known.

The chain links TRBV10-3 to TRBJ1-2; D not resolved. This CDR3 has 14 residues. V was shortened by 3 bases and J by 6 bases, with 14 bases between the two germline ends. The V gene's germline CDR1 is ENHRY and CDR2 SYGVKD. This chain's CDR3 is CAISEGGDRDGYTF. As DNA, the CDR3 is TGTGCCATCAGTGAAGGCGGGGATCGGGATGGCTACACCTTC.

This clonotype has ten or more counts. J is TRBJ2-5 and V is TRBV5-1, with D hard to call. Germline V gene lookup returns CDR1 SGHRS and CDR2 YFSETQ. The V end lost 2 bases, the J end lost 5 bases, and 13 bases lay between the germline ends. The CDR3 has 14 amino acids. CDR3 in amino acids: CASSFRTRRETQYF. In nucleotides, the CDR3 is TGCGCCAGCAGCTTCCGCACGAGGCGGGAGACCCAGTACTTC.

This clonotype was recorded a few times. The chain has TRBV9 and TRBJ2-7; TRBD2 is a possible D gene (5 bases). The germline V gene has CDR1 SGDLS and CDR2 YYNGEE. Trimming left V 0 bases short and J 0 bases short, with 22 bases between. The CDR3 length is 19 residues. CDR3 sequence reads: CASSVVEGTGKSRSYEQYV. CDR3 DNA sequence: TGTGCCAGCAGCGTAGTCGAGGGAACCGGCAAATCACGCTCCTACGAGCAGTACGTC.

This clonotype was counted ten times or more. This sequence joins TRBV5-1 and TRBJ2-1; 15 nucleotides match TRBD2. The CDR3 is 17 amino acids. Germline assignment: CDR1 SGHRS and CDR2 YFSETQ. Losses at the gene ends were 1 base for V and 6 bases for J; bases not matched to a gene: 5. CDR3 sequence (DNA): TGCGCCAGCAGCTTGCTGGGGACTAGCGGGGGGCCCAATGAGCAGTTCTTC. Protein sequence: CASSLLGTSGGPNEQFF.

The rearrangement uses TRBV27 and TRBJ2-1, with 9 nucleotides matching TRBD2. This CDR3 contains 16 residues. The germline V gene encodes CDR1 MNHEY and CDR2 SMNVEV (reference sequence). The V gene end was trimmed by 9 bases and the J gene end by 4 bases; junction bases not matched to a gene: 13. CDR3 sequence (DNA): TGTGCCAGTGCTCGCCCCAGCGGGGGGCTGTACAATGAGCAGTTCTTC. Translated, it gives CASARPSGGLYNEQFF.

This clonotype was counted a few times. This CDR3 reads CASSLGTAAYEQYF. The CDR3 bases are TGCGCCAGCAGCTTGGGGACAGCGGCCTACGAGCAGTACTTC. The rearrangement links TRBV5-1 to TRBJ2-7, with TRBD1 as a possible D gene (6 bases). The V gene lost 0 bases and the J gene lost 2 bases, with 9 bases spanning the gap. The CDR3 extends over 14 amino acids. In germline, CDR1 is SGHRS, CDR2 YFSETQ.

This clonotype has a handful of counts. The DNA for the CDR3 is TGTGCCACCAGTGCAGGACAGGGGACCCTCCAAGAGACCCAGTACTTC. It translates to CATSAGQGTLQETQYF. The chain carries TRBV24-1 and TRBJ2-5; 9 bases fit TRBD1. This CDR3 contains 16 residues. Germline CDR1 is KGHDR and CDR2 is SFDVKD. J gave up 1 base and V 5 bases, and 7 bases lay outside the gene matches.

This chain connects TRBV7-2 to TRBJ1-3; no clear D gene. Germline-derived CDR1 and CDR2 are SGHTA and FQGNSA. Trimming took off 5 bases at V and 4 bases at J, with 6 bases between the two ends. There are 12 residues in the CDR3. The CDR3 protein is CASSPLGNTIYF. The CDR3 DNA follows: TGTGCCAGCAGCCCACTCGGAAACACCATATATTTT. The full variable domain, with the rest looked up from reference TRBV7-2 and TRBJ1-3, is GAGVSQSPSNKVTEKGKDVELRCDPISGHTALYWYRQSLGQGLEFLIYFQGNSAPDKSGLPSDRFSAERTGGSVSTLTIQRTQQEDSAVYLCASSPLGNTIYFGEGSWLTVV.

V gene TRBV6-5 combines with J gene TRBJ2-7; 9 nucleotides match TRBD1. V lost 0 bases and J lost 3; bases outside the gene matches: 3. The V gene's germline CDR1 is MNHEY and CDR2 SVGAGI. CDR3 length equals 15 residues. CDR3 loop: CASSYSTGGYYEQYF. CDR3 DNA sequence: TGTGCCAGCAGTTACTCGACAGGGGGATACTACGAGCAGTACTTC.

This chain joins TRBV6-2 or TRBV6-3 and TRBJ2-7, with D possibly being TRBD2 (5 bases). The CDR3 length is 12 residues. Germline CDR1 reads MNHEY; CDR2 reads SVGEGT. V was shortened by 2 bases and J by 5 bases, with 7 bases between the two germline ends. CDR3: CASSYRGNEQYV. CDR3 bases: TGTGCCAGCAGTTACCGAGGGAACGAGCAGTACGTC.

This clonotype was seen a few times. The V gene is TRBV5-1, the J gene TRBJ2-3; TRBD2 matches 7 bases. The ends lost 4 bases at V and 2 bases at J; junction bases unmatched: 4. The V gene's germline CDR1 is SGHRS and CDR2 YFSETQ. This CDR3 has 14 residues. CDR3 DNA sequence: TGCGCCAGCAGCCCGGGGACTAACACAGATACGCAGTATTTT. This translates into CASSPGTNTDTQYF.

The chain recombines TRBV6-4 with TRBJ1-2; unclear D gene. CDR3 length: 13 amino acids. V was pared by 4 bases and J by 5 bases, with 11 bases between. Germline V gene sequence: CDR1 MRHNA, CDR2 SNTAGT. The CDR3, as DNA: TGTGCCAGCAGTGTGGCAGGAGGGTATGGCTACACCTTC. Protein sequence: CASSVAGGYGYTF.

The CDR3 region has the DNA TGTGCCAGCAGGATGTCTAGTGCGGGGACCTACAATGAGCAGTTCTTC. Protein: CASRMSSAGTYNEQFF. The chain joins TRBV6-2 or TRBV6-3 to TRBJ2-1; a possible D gene is TRBD2 (6 bases). The germline V and J ends were trimmed by 6 bases and 2 bases, with 17 bases remaining between them. The CDR3 loop spans 16 amino acids. Germline CDR1 is MNHEY and CDR2 is SVGEGT.

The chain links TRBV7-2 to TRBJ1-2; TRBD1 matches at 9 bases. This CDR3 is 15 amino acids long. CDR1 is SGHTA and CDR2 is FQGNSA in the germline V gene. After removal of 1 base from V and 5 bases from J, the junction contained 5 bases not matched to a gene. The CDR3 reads CASSLGSGQGYGYTF. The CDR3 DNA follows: TGTGCCAGCAGCTTAGGTTCAGGACAGGGGTATGGCTACACCTTC.

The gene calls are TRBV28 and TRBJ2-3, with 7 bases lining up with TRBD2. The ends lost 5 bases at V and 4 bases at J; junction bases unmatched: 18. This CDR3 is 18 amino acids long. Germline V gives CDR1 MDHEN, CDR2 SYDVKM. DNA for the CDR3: TGTGCCAGCAGTCCAAGCGAGCGGGGCTTCCTCGGGGCAGATACGCAGTATTTT. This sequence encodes CASSPSERGFLGADTQYF.

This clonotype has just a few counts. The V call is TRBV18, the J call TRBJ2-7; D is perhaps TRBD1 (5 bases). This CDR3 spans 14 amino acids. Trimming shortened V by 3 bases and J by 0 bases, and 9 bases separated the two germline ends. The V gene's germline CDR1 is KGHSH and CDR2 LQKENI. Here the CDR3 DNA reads TGTGCCAGCTCACCCCAGGGAAACTCCTACGAGCAGTACGTC. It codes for CASSPQGNSYEQYV.

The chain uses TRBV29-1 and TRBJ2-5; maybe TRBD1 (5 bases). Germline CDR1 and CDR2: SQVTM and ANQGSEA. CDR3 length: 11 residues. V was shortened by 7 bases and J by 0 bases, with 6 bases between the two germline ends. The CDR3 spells CSDRYQETQYF. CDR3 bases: TGCAGCGACAGGTACCAAGAGACCCAGTACTTC.

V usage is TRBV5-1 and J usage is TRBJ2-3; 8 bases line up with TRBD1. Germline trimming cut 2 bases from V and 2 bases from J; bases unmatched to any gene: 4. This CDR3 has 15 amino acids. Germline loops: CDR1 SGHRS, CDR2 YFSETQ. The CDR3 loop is CASSFGQGYTDTQYF. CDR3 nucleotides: TGCGCCAGCAGCTTTGGACAGGGCTACACAGATACGCAGTATTTT.

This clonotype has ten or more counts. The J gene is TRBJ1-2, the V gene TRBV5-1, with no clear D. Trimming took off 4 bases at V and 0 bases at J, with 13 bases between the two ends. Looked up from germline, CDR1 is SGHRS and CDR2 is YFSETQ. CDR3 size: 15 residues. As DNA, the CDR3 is TGCGCCAGCAGCGCGGACGGATTTTCTAACTATGGCTACACCTTC. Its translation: CASSADGFSNYGYTF.

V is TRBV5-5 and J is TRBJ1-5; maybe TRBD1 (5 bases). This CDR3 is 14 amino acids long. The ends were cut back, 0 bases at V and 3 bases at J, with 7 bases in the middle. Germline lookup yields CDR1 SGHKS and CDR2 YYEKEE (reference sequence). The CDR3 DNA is TGTGCCAGCAGCTTGGTGGGGGACAATCAGCCCCAGCATTTT. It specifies CASSLVGDNQPQHF.

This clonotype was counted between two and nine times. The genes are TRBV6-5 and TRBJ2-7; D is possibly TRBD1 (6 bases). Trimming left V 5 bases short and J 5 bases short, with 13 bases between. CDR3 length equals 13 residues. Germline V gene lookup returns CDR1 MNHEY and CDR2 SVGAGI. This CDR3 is CASSRAGVHEQYF. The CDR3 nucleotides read TGTGCCAGCAGTCGCGCAGGGGTCCACGAGCAGTACTTC.

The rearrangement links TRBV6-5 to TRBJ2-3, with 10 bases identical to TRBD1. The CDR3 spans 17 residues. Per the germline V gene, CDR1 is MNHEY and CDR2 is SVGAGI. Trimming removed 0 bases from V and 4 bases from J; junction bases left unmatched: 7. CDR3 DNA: TGTGCCAGCAGTTACTCGTGGACAGGGGGGAGCTCAGATACGCAGTATTTT. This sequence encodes CASSYSWTGGSSDTQYF.

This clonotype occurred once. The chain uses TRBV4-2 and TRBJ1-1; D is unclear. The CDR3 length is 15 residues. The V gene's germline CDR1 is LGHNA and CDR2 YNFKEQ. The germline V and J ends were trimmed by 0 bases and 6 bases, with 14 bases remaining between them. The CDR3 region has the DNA TGTGCCAGCAGCCAAGATCTAGGGAAGGGCCCTGAAGCTTTCTTT. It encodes CASSQDLGKGPEAFF.